These T cell receptor beta chains were read from a single sample in a study of T cell repertoires in cytomegalovirus infection. TCRdb recomputed calls from the reads with MiXCR, one row per CDR3 protein. This sample yields 200,000 to 300,000 distinct CDR3 sequences, of which approximately 13% are seen a single time; roughly 9.7% belongs to the top ten. Sequencing input: PBMCs. These receptors originate from a human donor in good health (CMV status not recorded). Some clones in this sample may be carry-over from other donors' samples. Each CDR3 is given with its conserved first and last residue. A D gene is named only where the DNA matches it firmly. Part of the rows lack a size; the others show once, few, many or a class for expanded clones.

D	V	size	J	CDR3	DNA
TRBD1	TRBV2	few	TRBJ1-1	CASDPRPRGANTEAFF	TGTGCCAGCGACCCCCGGCCCAGGGGGGCAAACACTGAAGCTTTCTTT
-	TRBV12-3/TRBV12-4	many	TRBJ1-3	CASSLAKTSGNTIYF	TGTGCCAGCAGTTTGGCAAAAACCTCTGGAAACACCATATATTTT
TRBD1	TRBV2	-	TRBJ2-2	CASSLTRDSNTGELFF	TGTGCCAGCAGTTTAACCCGGGACAGCAACACCGGGGAGCTGTTTTTT
-	TRBV12-3/TRBV12-4	-	TRBJ1-6	CASSLERPWAGVNSPLHF	TGTGCCAGCAGTTTGGAGCGACCGTGGGCAGGGGTTAATTCACCCCTCCACTTT
TRBD1	TRBV29-1	-	TRBJ2-1	CSVEWTGAPYNEQFF	TGCAGCGTTGAATGGACAGGGGCCCCCTACAATGAGCAGTTCTTC
-	TRBV4-2	many	TRBJ2-2	CASSPMPGTNTGELFF	TGTGCCAGCAGCCCCATGCCGGGCACGAACACCGGGGAGCTGTTTTTT
-	TRBV2	few	TRBJ1-1	CASSESVSEEAFF	TGTGCCAGCAGTGAATCGGTATCGGAAGAAGCTTTCTTT
-	TRBV20-1	many	TRBJ2-1	CSAREVGPRKYNEQFF	TGCAGTGCTAGAGAAGTAGGGCCTAGGAAGTACAATGAGCAGTTCTTC
-	TRBV28	many	TRBJ2-7	CASSPRAEQYF	TGTGCCAGCAGTCCCCGGGCCGAGCAGTACTTC
TRBD1	TRBV2	many	TRBJ1-5	CASSGQGINQPQHF	TGTGCCAGCAGCGGACAGGGAATTAATCAGCCCCAGCATTTT
TRBD2	TRBV7-2	many	TRBJ2-1	CASSLGASGSSYNEQFF	TGTGCCAGCAGCTTAGGGGCAAGCGGGAGTAGTTACAATGAGCAGTTCTTC
-	TRBV11-1	many	TRBJ2-3	CASSFGGGETDTQYF	TGTGCCAGCAGCTTTGGAGGGGGCGAGACAGATACGCAGTATTTT
-	TRBV6-1	many	TRBJ2-7	CASHTWGLPGDLRKPSYEQYF	TGTGCCAGCCACACCTGGGGGTTACCCGGGGATTTAAGGAAACCCTCCTACGAGCAGTACTTC
TRBD2	TRBV5-1	many	TRBJ2-2	CASSPGGATGELFF	TGCGCCAGCAGCCCGGGGGGGGCCACCGGGGAGCTGTTTTTT
TRBD1	TRBV3-1	-	TRBJ2-5	CASSQGQDPCYF	TGTGCCAGCAGCCAGGGACAGGACCCCTGTTACTTC
-	TRBV4-3	-	TRBJ1-2	CASSQGVQRNYGYTF	TGCGCCAGCAGCCAAGGAGTGCAGAGGAACTATGGCTACACCTTC
TRBD2	TRBV28	few	TRBJ2-7	CASSLGTSGTFLGEQYF	TGTGCCAGCAGTTTAGGGACTAGCGGGACCTTCCTGGGGGAGCAGTACTTC
-	TRBV7-2	many	TRBJ2-5	CASSRRDSETQYF	TGTGCCAGCAGCCGCCGGGACTCAGAGACCCAGTACTTC
TRBD2	TRBV7-2	many	TRBJ2-5	CASSLGLDRTQYF	TGTGCCAGCAGCCTAGGACTAGACCGGACCCAGTACTTC
TRBD2	TRBV20-1	few	TRBJ2-1	CSVHPPLAGGVEVGEQFF	TGCAGTGTTCACCCCCCTCTAGCGGGGGGGGTGGAGGTAGGGGAGCAGTTCTTC
-	TRBV7-2	many	TRBJ2-5	CASRIRVQETQYF	TGTGCCAGCAGGATCCGGGTTCAAGAGACCCAGTACTTC
TRBD2	TRBV28	-	TRBJ2-1	CASGEGGSSNNEQFF	TGTGCCAGCGGGGAGGGCGGGAGTTCTAACAATGAGCAGTTCTTC
-	TRBV7-6	once	TRBJ1-3	CASSLTGGDSGNTIYF	TGTGCCAGCAGCTTAACGGGGGGGGACTCTGGAAACACCATATATTTT
-	TRBV5-4	-	TRBJ2-3	CASSLSPGWDTDTQYF	TGTGCCAGCAGCTTGTCGCCGGGGTGGGACACAGATACGCAGTATTTT
-	TRBV20-1	-	TRBJ1-5	CSADGGYSNQPQHF	TGCAGTGCTGATGGGGGATATAGCAATCAGCCCCAGCATTTT
-	TRBV7-9	many	TRBJ2-1	CASSDTRPGGAAYNEQFF	TGTGCCAGCAGCGACACTCGTCCAGGGGGGGCCGCCTACAATGAGCAGTTCTTC
-	TRBV15	many	TRBJ2-5	CATSRGYQETQYF	TGTGCCACCAGCAGAGGGTACCAAGAGACCCAGTACTTC
-	TRBV6-1	many	TRBJ2-2	CASTPGTNRLEELFF	TGTGCCAGCACCCCTGGAACGAATAGATTGGAGGAGCTGTTTTTT
-	TRBV19	-	TRBJ1-1	CASKVRHQRTEAFF	TGTGCCAGTAAGGTGAGACATCAACGCACTGAAGCTTTCTTT
-	TRBV7-3	many	TRBJ2-1	CASSSRGSYNEQFF	TGTGCCAGCAGCTCCAGGGGTTCCTACAATGAGCAGTTCTTC
TRBD1	TRBV5-4	many	TRBJ1-1	CASSSGQGWVTEAFF	TGTGCCAGCAGCTCCGGACAGGGGTGGGTCACTGAAGCTTTCTTT
TRBD2	TRBV7-2	many	TRBJ2-1	CASSLVGSGIGGEQFF	TGTGCCAGCAGCTTAGTTGGTAGCGGGATTGGAGGTGAGCAGTTCTTC
-	TRBV7-2	-	TRBJ1-1	CASSGGFYVAFF	TGTGCCAGCAGCGGAGGGTTTTACGTAGCTTTCTTT
-	TRBV7-2	many	TRBJ1-6	CASSLKVGQTNSPLHF	TGTGCCAGCAGCTTAAAAGTAGGACAGACGAATTCACCCCTCCACTTT
TRBD2	TRBV4-2	many	TRBJ2-7	CASSQPSAAGGSSYEQYF	TGTGCCAGCAGCCAACCCTCGGCGGCGGGAGGGTCCTCCTACGAGCAGTACTTC
-	TRBV28	few	TRBJ1-1	CASSALWGGTEAFF	TGTGCCAGCAGCGCCCTTTGGGGGGGCACTGAAGCTTTCTTT
-	TRBV7-2	many	TRBJ2-3	CASSHPTDTQYF	TGTGCCAGCAGCCACCCAACAGATACGCAGTATTTT
-	TRBV4-1	few	TRBJ2-7	CASSHPGTYEQYF	TGCGCCAGCAGCCACCCAGGAACCTACGAGCAGTACTTC
-	TRBV12-3/TRBV12-4	-	TRBJ2-1	CASKESRWRNEQFF	TGTGCCAGCAAGGAGTCCCGATGGCGTAATGAGCAGTTCTTC
-	TRBV11-2	many	TRBJ2-7	CASSFRDIGEQYF	TGTGCCAGCAGCTTCCGGGACATCGGCGAGCAGTACTTC
-	TRBV5-8	-	TRBJ1-2	CASTEGGDGYTF	TGCGCCAGCACCGAGGGCGGGGATGGCTACACCTTC
TRBD2	TRBV12-3/TRBV12-4	-	TRBJ2-1	CASNYGAGIIYNEQFF	TGTGCCAGCAATTATGGAGCGGGGATTATATACAATGAGCAGTTCTTC
-	TRBV3-1	-	TRBJ2-2	CASSQMTFTGELFF	TGTGCCAGCAGCCAAATGACATTCACCGGGGAGCTGTTTTTT
TRBD1	TRBV5-4	-	TRBJ2-1	CASSLGGTENNEQFF	TGTGCCAGCAGCTTGGGGGGGACAGAGAACAATGAGCAGTTCTTC